This T cell receptor beta chain was observed in a study of T-cell memory formation after mild COVID-19. In the study overall: TCR clusters were mostly confined to one donor each.

Study-level points and caveats: Day 37-peaking second-wave clones had unconfirmed SARS-CoV-2 specificity.

This clonotype came up a few times. The antigen is not known. TCRdb reprocessed the 5' RACE reads with MiXCR, giving one entry per CDR3 protein. This sample has 300,000 to 400,000 distinct CDR3 sequences, with approximately 15% found just once. The CDR3 covers 14 residues. After removal of 4 bases from V and 3 bases from J, the junction contained 4 bases not matched to a gene. CDR1 is KGHSH and CDR2 is LQKENI in the germline V gene. The sample consisted of PBMCs or a T cell subset sorted from them (not recorded which). This clonotype was sampled from a man aged 18 to 30 who had mild COVID-19 (a few samples of this study predate the infection). Cell type and time point are not known. J is TRBJ2-5 and V is TRBV18, with TRBD2 identical over 8 bases. The CDR3 is CASSQTSAEETQYF. The CDR3, as DNA: TGTGCCAGCTCACAGACTAGCGCCGAAGAGACCCAGTACTTC.